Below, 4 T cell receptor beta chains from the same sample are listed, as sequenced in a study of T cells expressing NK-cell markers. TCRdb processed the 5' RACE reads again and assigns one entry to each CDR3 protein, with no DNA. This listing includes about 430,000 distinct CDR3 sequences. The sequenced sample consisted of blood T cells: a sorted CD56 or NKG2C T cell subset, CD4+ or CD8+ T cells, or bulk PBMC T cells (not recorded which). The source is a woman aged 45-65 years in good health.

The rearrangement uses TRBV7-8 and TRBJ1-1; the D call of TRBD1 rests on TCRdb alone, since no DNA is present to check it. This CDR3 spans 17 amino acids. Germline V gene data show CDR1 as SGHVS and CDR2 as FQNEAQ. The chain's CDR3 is CASSLVRGQGRKTEAFF.

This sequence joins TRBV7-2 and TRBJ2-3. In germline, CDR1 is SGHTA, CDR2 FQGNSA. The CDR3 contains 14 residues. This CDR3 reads CASSLIFLSDTQYF.

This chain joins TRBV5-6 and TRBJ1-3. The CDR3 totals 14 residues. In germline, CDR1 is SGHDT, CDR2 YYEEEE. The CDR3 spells CASSSGGAGNTIYF.

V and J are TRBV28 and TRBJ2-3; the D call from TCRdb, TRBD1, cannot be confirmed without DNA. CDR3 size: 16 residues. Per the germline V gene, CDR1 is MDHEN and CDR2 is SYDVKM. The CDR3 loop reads CASSLAIQGRTDTQYF.